A single sample gave rise to the 30 T cell receptor beta chains below, sequenced in a study of tumor-infiltrating lymphocytes in primary liver carcinoma. Taking about 18-32 mg of unsorted bulk tissue, the authors co-extracted RNA and DNA. A primer in the constant region served to generate TCR beta cDNA from roughly 550 ng of total RNA. Modified slightly, ARM-PCR produced TCR beta libraries over three nested multiplex PCR rounds. Primers for the first two PCR rounds were TRBV1-TRBV30 forward primers and a C-beta reverse primer (10 cycles per round). A single record per CDR3 protein comes from TCRdb applying MiXCR to the multiplex PCR reads. This repertoire shows some 120,000 distinct CDR3 sequences, roughly three fifths found once; its top ten account for over 7%. The source material was liver tumor tissue from sampling region 1. The subset was: tumor region T1, superior pole. Source of these receptors: a woman in her sixties with primary liver carcinoma and hepatitis B virus infection.

With respect to this clonotype: The CDR3 does not close with the conserved phenylalanine or tryptophan, likely indicating a read error. The V gene is TRBV6-1, the J gene TRBJ2-1; TRBD1 aligns across 8 bases. Germline V gene sequence: CDR1 MNHNS, CDR2 SASEGT. This CDR3 spans 15 amino acids. V lost 6 bases and J lost 7; bases outside the gene matches: 11. CDR3 loop: CASSSPDRVANEQFL. DNA of the CDR3: TGTGCCAGCAGCTCCCCGGACAGGGTTGCGAATGAGCAGTTCCTC.

There are a few counts of this clonotype. V gene TRBV6-5 combines with J gene TRBJ2-5; D unclear. Germline V gene data show CDR1 as MNHEY and CDR2 as SVGAGI. V was shortened by 8 bases and J by 3 bases, with 10 bases between the two germline ends. This CDR3 has 12 amino acids. The CDR3: CASSSVKETQYF. DNA of the CDR3: TGTGCCAGCTCCTCAGTTAAAGAGACCCAGTACTTC.

This clonotype was counted only a few times. CDR3 DNA sequence: TGTGCCAGCAGCTTGGTTCGGGAAAACATTCAGTACTTC. This gives the protein CASSLVRENIQYF. The gene calls are TRBV5-4 and TRBJ2-4; D remains ambiguous. The V gene's germline CDR1 is SGHNT and CDR2 YYREEE (reference sequence). V lost 0 bases and J 5 bases, leaving 6 bases between the germline ends. The CDR3 has 13 amino acids.

The J gene is TRBJ1-5, the V gene TRBV28; D not resolved. CDR1 is MDHEN and CDR2 is SYDVKM in the germline V gene. The CDR3 has 12 residues. Trimming stripped 5 bases from V and 5 bases from J, with 7 bases between. For the CDR3, the DNA is TGTGCCAGCAGTCCAGGACATCAGCCCCAGCATTTT. It codes for CASSPGHQPQHF.

This clonotype appeared a single time. One end of the junction does not line up with germline, which may come from a read error. CDR3: CASSQGQGGSVNTIYF. The DNA for the CDR3 is TGTGCCAGCAGCCAAGGTCAAGGCGGCTCTGTAAACACCATATATTTT. The chain uses TRBV4-2 and TRBJ1-3, with no clear D. Germline loops: CDR1 LGHNA, CDR2 YNFKEQ. The CDR3 is made up of 16 amino acids.

The sample holds one count of this clonotype. This sequence may be a read error, since a much larger clone differs from it by one base. The conserved final phenylalanine or tryptophan is absent from the CDR3, which likely points to a read error. J is TRBJ2-5 and V is TRBV12-3 or TRBV12-4; perhaps TRBD2 as D (6 bases). The ends were cut back, 7 bases at V and 3 bases at J, with 15 bases in the middle. The CDR3 covers 14 residues. In DNA, the CDR3 is TGTGCCAGCACCTCCAGTGGGGGGAAAGAGACCCAGTACCTC. Protein product: CASTSSGGKETQYL.

This clonotype was counted a single time. Being one base from a much bigger clone, this may be a read error. The rearrangement joins TRBV29-1 to TRBJ1-2; no definite D call. Per the germline V gene, CDR1 is SQVTM and CDR2 is ANQGSEA. This CDR3 spans 10 amino acids. The V end lost 4 bases, the J end lost 5 bases, and 5 bases lay between the germline ends. For the CDR3, the DNA is TGCAGCGTTGGAAGGTATGGCTACACCTTC. Its protein product is CSVGRYGYTF. Based on the CDR3 plus reference TRBV29-1 and TRBJ1-2, the full variable domain is SAVISQKPSRDICQRGTSLTIQCQVDSQVTMMFWYRQQPGQSLTLIATANQGSEATYESGFVIDKFPISRPNLTFSTLTVSNMSPEDSSIYLCSVGRYGYTFGSGTRLTVV.

The table lists this clonotype with many counts. This chain links TRBV10-3 with TRBJ2-5, with 7 bases aligning to TRBD1. This CDR3 has 14 residues. With 5 bases clipped from V and 5 bases from J, the junction kept 8 bases outside the gene matches. Germline lookup yields CDR1 ENHRY and CDR2 SYGVKD. The CDR3 loop reads CAISLGGAGETQYF. The DNA for the CDR3 is TGTGCCATCAGTTTAGGGGGCGCGGGCGAGACCCAGTACTTC.

This sequence joins TRBV11-3 and TRBJ2-1; D is unresolved. V was shortened by 8 bases and J by 5 bases, with 13 bases between the two germline ends. Germline-derived CDR1 and CDR2 are SGHNT and YENEEA. The length of the CDR3 is 13 residues. In DNA form, the CDR3 reads TGTGCCAGCGGCCTCGACAATGACAATGAGCAGTTCTTC. As protein: CASGLDNDNEQFF.

This clonotype was seen more than once but under ten times. V gene TRBV10-3 combines with J gene TRBJ2-5; 10 bases are shared with TRBD2. CDR3 length: 17 amino acids. V lost 6 bases, J lost 1 base, and 11 bases stayed unmatched. Germline V gene data show CDR1 as ENHRY and CDR2 as SYGVKD. CDR3: CAISLTPGLAIQETQYF. The CDR3 DNA reads as TGTGCCATCAGCTTAACCCCGGGACTAGCGATCCAAGAGACCCAGTACTTC.

Notes on this clonotype: One end of the junction does not line up with germline, which may come from a read error. The chain carries TRBV11-2 and TRBJ2-1, with TRBD2 matching 15 bases. The V gene's germline CDR1 is SGHAT and CDR2 FQNNGV. The CDR3 runs to 18 residues. The CDR3, as DNA: TGTGCCAGTAGCTTTGGACTAGCGGGAGGGCGAGCCGTGAATGAGCAGTTCTTC. It translates to CASSFGLAGGRAVNEQFF.

A remark on this clonotype: Germline and junction disagree at one end, which may indicate a read error. The chain employs TRBV2 and TRBJ1-2, with 7 positions matching TRBD1. The CDR3 sequence is 14 residues long. Germline values: CDR1 SNHLY, CDR2 FYNNEI. CDR3 nucleotides: TGTGCCATCAGTTCTGACAGGGAGTGGTATGGCTACACCTTC. Translating gives CAISSDREWYGYTF.

This chain links TRBV5-4 with TRBJ1-1; the D gene is possibly TRBD1 (6 bases). In germline, CDR1 is SGHNT, CDR2 YYREEE (reference sequence). Trimming stripped 3 bases from V and 0 bases from J, with 15 bases between. This CDR3 has 16 residues. The CDR3 bases are TGTGCCAGCAGCTGGGCGGGGGCCCAAATGAACACTGAAGCTTTCTTT. Its translation is CASSWAGAQMNTEAFF. Filled out from reference TRBV5-4 and TRBJ1-1, the complete variable domain reads ETGVTQSPTHLIKTRGQQVTLRCSSQSGHNTVSWYQQALGQGPQFIFQYYREEENGRGNFPPRFSGLQFPNYSSELNVNALELDDSALYLCASSWAGAQMNTEAFFGQGTRLTVV.

About this clonotype itself: One end of the junction is discordant with germline, which a read error may explain. This chain joins TRBV6-5 and TRBJ2-4, with 10 bases lining up with TRBD2. The CDR3 is 15 residues long. CDR1 and CDR2 (germline): MNHEY, SVGAGI. The CDR3 spells CTSSYLAGDGNIQYF. In nucleotides, the CDR3 is TGTACCAGCAGTTACCTAGCGGGAGATGGGAACATTCAGTACTTC.

The chain is built from TRBV11-2 and TRBJ1-3; D unclear. The CDR3 loop spans 15 amino acids. V was shortened by 5 bases and J by 7 bases, with 18 bases between the two germline ends. Germline V gene data show CDR1 as SGHAT and CDR2 as FQNNGV. The chain's CDR3 is CASSQVVVLGNTIYF. The CDR3 DNA reads as TGTGCCAGCAGCCAAGTCGTGGTTTTAGGGAACACCATATATTTT. Supplemented by reference TRBV11-2 and TRBJ1-3, the full variable domain reads EAGVAQSPRYKIIEKRQSVAFWCNPISGHATLYWYQQILGQGPKLLIQFQNNGVVDDSQLPKDRFSAERLKGVDSTLKIQPAKLEDSAVYLCASSQVVVLGNTIYFGEGSWLTVV.

The chain links TRBV7-8 to TRBJ2-1, with D possibly being TRBD2 (5 bases). V was cut by 7 bases and J by 4 bases, with 20 bases left in between. Germline V gives CDR1 SGHVS, CDR2 FQNEAQ. CDR3 length: 16 residues. DNA for the CDR3: TGTGCCAGCAACCCTGTCTGGCTGGGAGAGTACAATGAGCAGTTCTTC. This encodes CASNPVWLGEYNEQFF.

With respect to this clonotype: One end of the junction fails to match germline, which may point to a read error. This rearrangement joins TRBV11-3 to TRBJ2-3; D is undetermined. Per germline, CDR1 SGHNT and CDR2 YENEEA. The CDR3 is 15 amino acids. In DNA form, the CDR3 reads TGCGCCGGCAGCTTAGATCGACATACTACAGATACACAGTATTTT. Translating gives CAGSLDRHTTDTQYF. The variable domain in full, completed from reference TRBV11-3 and TRBJ2-3, reads EAGVVQSPRYKIIEKKQPVAFWCNPISGHNTLYWYLQNLGQGPELLIRYENEEAVDDSQLPKDRFSAERLKGVDSTLKIQPAELGDSAVYLCAGSLDRHTTDTQYFGPGTRLTVL.

This clonotype was picked up many times. The J gene is TRBJ1-2, the V gene TRBV6-5; TRBD1 is a possible D gene (6 bases). CDR1 is MNHEY and CDR2 is SVGAGI in the germline V gene. The CDR3 length is 14 residues. Trimming left V 6 bases short and J 2 bases short, with 13 bases between. This chain's CDR3 is CASRPGGGNYGYTF. CDR3 nucleotide sequence: TGTGCCAGCAGACCCGGTGGGGGCAACTATGGCTACACCTTC.

As concerns this clonotype: Without the conserved terminal phenylalanine or tryptophan, this CDR3 likely stems from a read error. The chain recombines TRBV6-1 with TRBJ2-2; D gene uncertain. The germline V gene has CDR1 MNHNS and CDR2 SASEGT. This CDR3 contains 13 residues. V was pared by 8 bases and J by 7 bases, with 14 bases between. This CDR3 is CASPNPWGGELFS. CDR3 bases: TGTGCCAGCCCCAACCCGTGGGGCGGGGAGCTGTTTTCT.

This clonotype appeared a few times. The V call is TRBV12-3 or TRBV12-4, the J call TRBJ2-5; D gene unclear. The CDR3 is 13 amino acids. The V end lost 4 bases, the J end lost 5 bases, and 11 bases lay between the germline ends. CDR3 amino acids: CASSYPPPETQYF. The CDR3 coding sequence is TGTGCCAGCAGTTACCCCCCCCCGGAGACCCAGTACTTC.

The chain couples TRBV11-1 to TRBJ2-2, with TRBD1 matching over 8 bases. The ends lost 5 bases at V and 7 bases at J; junction bases unmatched: 12. CDR3 size: 16 residues. CDR1 is SGHAT, CDR2 FQDESV, per germline (reference sequence). The CDR3 coding sequence is TGTGCCAGCAGCCCCCCCCAGACAGGGGATGGCGGGGAGCTGTTTTTT. It translates to CASSPPQTGDGGELFF.

This clonotype was detected many times. The chain joins TRBV4-2 to TRBJ1-4, with a weak D call TRBD1 (6 bases). V lost 3 bases and J lost 5, with 10 bases in between. The CDR3 length is 14 residues. Germline CDR1 LGHNA, CDR2 YNFKEQ. CDR3 residues: CASSQPDRNEKLFF. In DNA form, the CDR3 reads TGTGCCAGCAGCCAGCCGGACAGAAATGAAAAACTGTTTTTT.

Comment on this clonotype: A much larger clone differs from this one at a single base, so this may be a read error. The chain is built from TRBV13 and TRBJ1-1; D is ambiguous. Trimming removed 1 base at V and 1 base at J, with 7 bases between. This CDR3 comprises 14 residues. CDR1 and CDR2 (germline): PRHDT, FYEKMQ (reference sequence). Here the CDR3 reads CASSLAHWNTEAFF. The DNA of the CDR3 is TGTGCCAGCAGCTTAGCCCACTGGAACACTGAAGCTTTCTTT.

The chain couples TRBV6-6 to TRBJ2-1; TRBD2 matches at 14 bases. J lost 11 bases, V lost 0 bases, and 12 bases had no gene match. This CDR3 has 18 amino acids. The germline V gene encodes CDR1 MNHNY and CDR2 SVGAGI (reference sequence). The CDR3 sequence: CASSYSQLGTSGSDKQFF. CDR3 DNA sequence: TGTGCCAGCAGTTACTCGCAGCTCGGGACTAGCGGGAGTGATAAGCAGTTCTTC.

Remarks on this clonotype: A junction end diverges from the germline sequence, so it may reflect a read error. The gene calls are TRBV11-2 and TRBJ2-1; 8 bases align to TRBD2. The germline V gene has CDR1 SGHAT and CDR2 FQNNGV. The CDR3 runs 17 residues. The CDR3 is CASSLGLVTGGLNEQFF. CDR3 nucleotide sequence: TGTGCCAGCAGCTTAGGTCTGGTAACGGGAGGGCTGAATGAACAGTTCTTC. The variable domain in full, completed from reference TRBV11-2 and TRBJ2-1, reads EAGVAQSPRYKIIEKRQSVAFWCNPISGHATLYWYQQILGQGPKLLIQFQNNGVVDDSQLPKDRFSAERLKGVDSTLKIQPAKLEDSAVYLCASSLGLVTGGLNEQFFGPGTRLTVL.

With regard to this clonotype: A much larger clone sits a single nucleotide away, making a read error possible. This chain links TRBV14 with TRBJ1-2, with D possibly TRBD1 on 5 matching bases. V was shortened by 1 base and J by 4 bases, with 16 bases between the two germline ends. CDR3 size: 16 residues. Germline V gives CDR1 SGHDN, CDR2 FVKESK. CDR3 bases: TGTGCCAGCAGCCAAGTCGCGTGGGGCGAGACCTATGGCTACACCTTC. This codes for CASSQVAWGETYGYTF.

A word on this clonotype: The conserved phenylalanine or tryptophan normally closing the CDR3 is absent here, so this likely arose from a read error. This chain joins TRBV11-2 and TRBJ2-1; possible D gene TRBD1, 6 bases. Germline V gene sequence: CDR1 SGHAT, CDR2 FQNNGV. The CDR3 contains 15 residues. Trimming took 2 bases from V and 6 from J, leaving 14 bases between them. The CDR3 DNA sequence: TGTGCCAGCAGCTTAAGGGGGACCTCCACCAATGAGCAGTTCCTC. Translation gives CASSLRGTSTNEQFL.

This CDR3 is CASSTLAVGEQFF. As DNA, the CDR3 is TGTGCCAGCAGTACTCTAGCGGTTGGAGAGCAGTTCTTC. The V gene is TRBV5-4, the J gene TRBJ2-1; 7 positions match TRBD2. V dropped 5 bases and J dropped 10; count of bases not matched to a gene: 9. Germline CDR1 is SGHNT and CDR2 is YYREEE (reference sequence). The CDR3 loop spans 13 amino acids.

Of note for this clonotype: Mismatch with germline at one junction end may stem from a read error. This sequence joins TRBV28 and TRBJ1-5, with a tentative D call TRBD1 (5 bases). This CDR3 has 12 residues. CDR1 and CDR2 (germline): MDHEN, SYDVKM. The CDR3 here is CANSSTGPIWQF. The CDR3 bases are TGTGCCAACAGTTCCACGGGACCCATCTGGCAATTT.

Remarks on this clonotype: Just one base apart from a much larger clone, this may be a read error. The rearrangement uses TRBV12-3 or TRBV12-4 and TRBJ2-1; D might be TRBD2 (5 bases). Deletions cut 1 base from V and 13 bases from J, with 11 bases between. The CDR3 totals 12 residues. The CDR3 DNA follows: TGTGCCAGCAGTTTAGGGGAGAGACCCCAGTTCTTC. This translates into CASSLGERPQFF.